This T cell receptor beta chain was obtained from a study of CD8 T cells in Susac syndrome. Study details: Patients with Susac syndrome were, at the time of blood collection, therapy-naive, maintained on corticosteroids, or maintained on intravenous immunoglobulin alone. Study results and caveats: Expansion of clones was not seen in the CD4+ T cell repertoires of Susac syndrome.

V was pared by 7 bases and J by 5 bases, with 8 bases of the junction left unmatched. This CDR3 has 14 amino acids. Germline V gene data show CDR1 as ENHRY and CDR2 as SYGVKD. RNA totalling about 0.45 to 1 ug underwent reverse transcription with random hexamers. A single record per CDR3 protein comes from TCRdb applying MiXCR to the immunoSEQ multiplex PCR reads. The sample records under 250,000 distinct CDR3 sequences, over 90% being singletons. This clonotype was detected once. Its antigen remains unknown. The sequenced material came from CD4+ T cells from PBMCs. The receptor was isolated from a human donor with Susac syndrome. The chain couples TRBV10-3 to TRBJ2-3, with TRBD1 matching 8 bases. This CDR3 is CAIIRTGSGDTQYF. CDR3 in DNA: TGTGCCATCATTAGGACAGGGTCAGGAGATACGCAGTATTTT.